The 19 T cell receptor beta chains below all came from one sample that was sequenced in a study of blood T cells in healthy people across ages. A second about 7 to 11 cycle PCR used barcoded and J-beta primers. TCRdb independently ran MiXCR on the 5' RACE reads; one entry per CDR3 protein. Altogether hundreds of thousands of distinct CDR3 sequences are present, about 28% being singletons, with the ten largest covering 15% to 20%. Sample: blood. These receptors all stem from a woman aged 80 or over in good health.

CDR3 sequence (DNA): TGTGCCAGCAGCGGGAGACAGGGGGATGGCTACACCTTC. This gives the protein CASSGRQGDGYTF. V gene TRBV9 combines with J gene TRBJ1-2, with TRBD1 matching over 9 bases. The CDR3 length is 13 residues. Unmatched junction bases numbered 3, after V lost 3 bases and J lost 6 bases. The V gene's germline CDR1 is SGDLS and CDR2 YYNGEE.

This chain links TRBV6-6 with TRBJ2-7; 8 positions agree with TRBD1. The CDR3 covers 16 residues. In germline, CDR1 is MNHNY, CDR2 SVGAGI (reference sequence). J lost 2 bases, V lost 6 bases, and 12 bases had no gene match. The CDR3 bases are TGTGCCAGCAGAGCGACAGGGGAAAAGGGGACCTACGAGCAGTACTTC. As protein: CASRATGEKGTYEQYF.

This clonotype has a count of ten or more. V and J are TRBV6-5 and TRBJ1-5; D is undetermined. This CDR3 is built from 14 residues. Germline lookup yields CDR1 MNHEY and CDR2 SVGAGI. Deletions cut 0 bases from V and 7 bases from J, with 10 bases between. CDR3 residues: CASSYSAGRQPQHF. CDR3 DNA sequence: TGTGCCAGCAGTTACTCCGCCGGACGACAGCCCCAGCATTTT.

There are many counts of this clonotype. The V call is TRBV11-2, the J call TRBJ2-1; D unresolved. The CDR3 runs to 15 residues. Germline V lookup: CDR1 SGHAT, CDR2 FQNNGV. Trimming stripped 0 bases from V and 4 bases from J, with 10 bases between. CDR3 DNA: TGTGCCAGCAGCTTAGATCATGGGTTTTACAATGAGCAGTTCTTC. It codes for CASSLDHGFYNEQFF.

CDR3 sequence reads: CASSEAMGTLFGGYGYTF. The CDR3 DNA reads TGTGCCAGCAGTGAAGCGATGGGGACACTCTTCGGGGGCTATGGCTACACCTTC. The J gene is TRBJ1-2, the V gene TRBV6-1, with D perhaps TRBD1 (6 bases). V was trimmed by 0 bases and J by 4 bases, leaving 21 bases between them. From germline, CDR1 is MNHNS and CDR2 SASEGT. The CDR3 contains 18 residues.

This clonotype was picked up a small number of times. The V call is TRBV9, the J call TRBJ2-3, with 8 bases identical to TRBD2. V was clipped by 0 bases and J by 5 bases; unmatched bases: 8. Germline CDR1 and CDR2: SGDLS and YYNGEE. The CDR3 contains 16 residues. The CDR3 reads CASSVVAGGREDTQYF. The CDR3 nucleotides are TGTGCCAGCAGCGTAGTGGCGGGGGGCCGAGAAGATACGCAGTATTTT.

The chain has TRBV7-9 and TRBJ1-1, with D perhaps TRBD1 (6 bases). The CDR3 runs 15 residues. Trimming cost V 0 bases and J 1 base, with 9 bases left between them. Germline V CDR1 and CDR2: SEHNR, FQNEAQ (reference sequence). CDR3 sequence: CASSLARTENTEAFF. CDR3 sequence (DNA): TGTGCCAGCAGCTTAGCGCGGACAGAGAACACTGAAGCTTTCTTT.

There are many counts of this clonotype. V and J are TRBV18 and TRBJ2-3, with D uncertain. This CDR3 is 15 amino acids long. The V end lost 0 bases, the J end lost 4 bases, and 11 bases lay between the germline ends. Germline-derived CDR1 and CDR2 are KGHSH and LQKENI. The CDR3 bases are TGTGCCAGCTCACCACCGAACGCCAACCCAGATACGCAGTATTTT. This translates into CASSPPNANPDTQYF.

Concerning this clonotype itself: This may arise from a read error, as a much more abundant clone is one base away. This rearrangement joins TRBV12-3 or TRBV12-4 to TRBJ2-3; 7 bases map to TRBD2. The CDR3 is 15 amino acids. CDR3: CASSFRRGITDAQYF. The CDR3 DNA sequence: TGTGCCAGCAGTTTCCGGCGGGGGATCACAGATGCGCAGTATTTT.

This clonotype was seen a handful of times. A much larger clone differs by one base, so this may be a read error. The chain links TRBV6-2 or TRBV6-3 to TRBJ2-1; 8 positions match TRBD1. Germline V lookup: CDR1 MNHEY, CDR2 SVGEGT. The CDR3 sequence is 13 residues long. CDR3 in amino acids: CASHRTGFNGQFF. CDR3 DNA: TGTGCCAGCCACCGGACAGGGTTCAATGGGCAGTTCTTC.

The chain carries TRBV20-1 and TRBJ1-4; 7 bases are a match to TRBD1. The CDR3 is 17 amino acids. Germline V gives CDR1 DFQATT, CDR2 SNEGSKA (reference sequence). The J segment lost 6 bases and the V segment lost 0 bases, leaving 13 bases of the junction unmatched. CDR3 loop: CSARDRLSGGTYEKLFF. In DNA form, the CDR3 reads TGCAGTGCTAGAGACCGCCTCTCAGGGGGTACTTATGAAAAACTGTTTTTT.

With regard to this clonotype: This could be a read error, since a much larger clone is one nucleotide away. The missing conserved phenylalanine or tryptophan at the end of this CDR3 makes a read error likely. The J gene is TRBJ1-5, the V gene TRBV6-2 or TRBV6-3; TRBD1 matches at 7 bases. The CDR3 extends over 13 amino acids. V was clipped by 8 bases and J by 2 bases; unmatched bases: 3. The V gene's germline CDR1 is MNHEY and CDR2 SVGEGT. Written as DNA, the CDR3 is TGTGCCAGCCGGGACAGCGGCAATCAGCCCCAGCATGTT. The encoded protein is CASRDSGNQPQHV.

Comments on this clonotype: A read error may explain this, as a much larger clone is one base away. The chain uses TRBV27 and TRBJ2-3, with TRBD1 identical over 7 bases. This CDR3 is built from 15 residues. The germline V gene encodes CDR1 MNHEY and CDR2 SMNVEV (reference sequence). CDR3 sequence: CASSLTNRGTDTRYF. CDR3 nucleotide sequence: TGTGCCAGCAGTTTAACGAACAGGGGCACAGATACGCGGTATTTT.

This clonotype showed up many times. The genes are TRBV11-3 and TRBJ2-3; D unclear. The germline V gene encodes CDR1 SGHNT and CDR2 YENEEA. There are 16 residues in the CDR3. The ends were cut back, 4 bases at V and 1 base at J, with 15 bases in the middle. This chain's CDR3 is CASSSSFGGRTDTQYF. CDR3 nucleotides: TGTGCCAGCAGCTCTTCGTTTGGCGGCCGCACAGATACGCAGTATTTT.

In its sample, this clonotype was seen many times. The chain recombines TRBV7-2 with TRBJ1-6; maybe TRBD1 (6 bases). V lost 2 bases and J 14 bases, leaving 13 bases between the germline ends. The CDR3 contains 13 residues. Germline values: CDR1 SGHTA, CDR2 FQGNSA. The CDR3 is CASSLQETGSLHF. The CDR3 DNA reads TGTGCCAGCAGCTTACAGGAGACAGGTTCCCTCCACTTT.

This clonotype has just a few counts. This may come from a read error, since a much larger clone is one base off. J is TRBJ1-2 and V is TRBV2; D not certain. V was cut by 1 base and J by 2 bases, with 2 bases left in between. This CDR3 has 12 amino acids. Per germline, CDR1 SNHLY and CDR2 FYNNEI. The CDR3 protein is CASSEENYGYTF. CDR3 coding DNA: TGTGCCAGCAGTGAAGAGAACTATGGCTACACCTTC.

This chain links TRBV5-1 with TRBJ1-4; 7 bases agree with TRBD1. Germline trimming cut 0 bases from V and 11 bases from J; bases unmatched to any gene: 13. Germline CDR1 SGHRS, CDR2 YFSETQ. The CDR3 has 16 amino acids. The CDR3 DNA reads as TGCGCCAGCAGCTTGGTCGAGACAGGGTTCAAGGAGAAACTGTTTTTT. Its protein is CASSLVETGFKEKLFF. Filled out from reference TRBV5-1 and TRBJ1-4, the complete variable domain reads KAGVTQTPRYLIKTRGQQVTLSCSPISGHRSVSWYQQTPGQGLQFLFEYFSETQRNKGNFPGRFSGRQFSNSRSEMNVSTLELGDSALYLCASSLVETGFKEKLFFGSGTQLSVL.

As concerns this clonotype: This clone may be a read error of a much larger clone one base away. The chain combines TRBV20-1 with TRBJ2-7; TRBD1 is a possible D gene (6 bases). There are 11 residues in the CDR3. Looked up from germline, CDR1 is DFQATT and CDR2 is SNEGSKA (reference sequence). V was shortened by 1 base and J by 8 bases, with 9 bases between the two germline ends. Here the CDR3 reads CSARGDTQQYF. The CDR3 coding sequence is TGCAGTGCTAGAGGGGACACCCAGCAGTACTTC.

This clonotype came up many times. The V and J genes are TRBV28 and TRBJ2-4; D unresolved. Germline V lookup: CDR1 MDHEN, CDR2 SYDVKM. The V end was cut by 8 bases, the J end by 3 bases, with 14 bases between. This CDR3 comprises 14 residues. The CDR3 is CASGVGYGKNIQYF. CDR3 sequence (DNA): TGTGCCAGCGGGGTGGGGTACGGCAAAAACATTCAGTACTTC.